Listed here are 8 T cell receptor beta chains from one sample, sequenced in a study of a mutant IDH1 vaccine in newly diagnosed glioma. Repertoires were generated with immunoSEQ multiplex PCR, while TCRdb's copy carries only in-frame clones and drops some. This table holds tens of thousands of clones, roughly 75% found once. Their target antigens are unknown. Time point meaning: week 47, end of study. Topical imiquimod was applied with each vaccine dose, which held 300 ug of mutant IDH1 20-mer peptide. Here the sequenced sample was PBMCs, taken from a glioma patient whose treatment included an IDH1 peptide vaccine. The receptors come from a man aged 50 to 59 with glioma.

The chain is built from TRBV5-1 and TRBJ2-1; perhaps D is TRBD1 or TRBD2 (5 bases each). V lost 4 bases to trimming and J lost 0 bases, with 11 bases between them. Germline CDR1 is SGHRS and CDR2 is YFSETQ. CDR3 length: 15 amino acids. This CDR3 reads CASSPGGGSYNEQFF. The DNA of the CDR3 is TGCGCCAGCAGCCCGGGTGGGGGCTCCTACAATGAGCAGTTCTTC.

DNA for the CDR3: TGCAGTGCCGACCGCCAAGAGACCCAGTACTTC. It specifies CSADRQETQYF. The chain combines TRBV20-1 with TRBJ2-5, with D hard to call. This CDR3 is 11 amino acids long. Trimming stripped 6 bases from V and 1 base from J, with 6 bases between. CDR1 and CDR2 (germline): DFQATT, SNEGSKA (reference sequence).

The rearrangement links TRBV4-1 to TRBJ2-5; a possible D gene is TRBD2 (7 bases). The V gene lost 4 bases and the J gene lost 3 bases, with 15 bases spanning the gap. Germline V CDR1 and CDR2: MGHRA, YSYEKL. This CDR3 contains 15 residues. For the CDR3, the DNA is TGCGCCAGCAGCCCCCTGGGGGGGCTGAAAGAGACCCAGTACTTC. Its protein product is CASSPLGGLKETQYF.

This clone was detected only once. The rearrangement uses TRBV7-8 and TRBJ1-4; D is unresolved. The CDR3 loop spans 17 amino acids. CDR1 SGHVS and CDR2 FQNEAQ come from the germline V gene. V gave up 5 bases and J gave up 5 bases, with 21 bases separating them. Here the CDR3 reads CASSGPRLRSINEKLFF. CDR3 coding DNA: TGTGCCAGCAGCGGCCCCCGTTTGAGGTCAATCAATGAAAAACTGTTTTTT.

The chain recombines TRBV9 with TRBJ2-1; TRBD2 agrees at 13 bases. Germline trimming cut 4 bases from V and 8 bases from J; bases unmatched to any gene: 6. The germline V gene encodes CDR1 SGDLS and CDR2 YYNGEE. This CDR3 is 15 amino acids long. The CDR3 coding sequence is TGTGCCAGCAGCCCTTGGACTAGCGGGGGCGATGAGCAGTTCTTC. As protein: CASSPWTSGGDEQFF.

The V gene is TRBV6-1, the J gene TRBJ2-7, with D maybe TRBD1 (6 bases). CDR1 is MNHNS, CDR2 SASEGT, per germline. The CDR3 runs to 15 residues. V was clipped by 6 bases and J by 0 bases, with 15 bases between them. As DNA, the CDR3 is TGTGCCAGCAGACCCCCGGGACATCTCTCCTACGAGCAGTACTTC. Protein product: CASRPPGHLSYEQYF.

The V call is TRBV28, the J call TRBJ1-5; maybe TRBD1 (6 bases). The germline V gene has CDR1 MDHEN and CDR2 SYDVKM. CDR3 length: 14 residues. The V end was cut by 5 bases, the J end by 6 bases, with 14 bases between. The CDR3 region is CASSNRDSSQPQHF. CDR3 coding DNA: TGTGCCAGCAGTAACAGGGATTCCAGTCAGCCCCAGCATTTT.

The chain joins TRBV19 to TRBJ1-1, with TRBD1 matching over 9 bases. Germline trimming cut 6 bases from V and 6 bases from J; bases unmatched to any gene: 8. The CDR3 totals 14 residues. Germline V lookup: CDR1 LNHDA, CDR2 SQIVND (reference sequence). CDR3 in amino acids: CASRYRDRVSEAFF. In DNA form, the CDR3 reads TGTGCCAGTAGGTACCGGGACAGGGTATCTGAAGCTTTCTTT.